The sequence of this TCR beta chain was determined in a study of blood T cell repertoires in COVID-19. For the study at large: The cDNA or gDNA used as material had been derived from T cells, B-cell-depleted T cells, or PBMCs.

Here immunoSEQ multiplex PCR was the method, and the copy in TCRdb shows in-frame clones only, minus some. The sample lists about 310,000 clones; less than 85% were seen once. Deletions cut 1 base from V and 7 bases from J, with 10 bases between. The germline gives CDR1 SGHTA, CDR2 FQGNSA. The CDR3 spans 13 residues. Everyone who took part was roughly 18 to 89 years old, and they came from roughly 25 US areas. The study assigned cohorts using participant-reported clinical history. J is TRBJ1-1 and V is TRBV7-2; no clear D. The TCR was taken from a woman aged 30 to 39 who had been exposed to COVID-19. Specimen: PBMCs or T cells enriched from blood (not recorded which). The CDR3 loop reads CASSLVGPFEAFF. In DNA, the CDR3 is TGTGCCAGCAGCTTAGTTGGGCCCTTTGAAGCTTTCTTT.